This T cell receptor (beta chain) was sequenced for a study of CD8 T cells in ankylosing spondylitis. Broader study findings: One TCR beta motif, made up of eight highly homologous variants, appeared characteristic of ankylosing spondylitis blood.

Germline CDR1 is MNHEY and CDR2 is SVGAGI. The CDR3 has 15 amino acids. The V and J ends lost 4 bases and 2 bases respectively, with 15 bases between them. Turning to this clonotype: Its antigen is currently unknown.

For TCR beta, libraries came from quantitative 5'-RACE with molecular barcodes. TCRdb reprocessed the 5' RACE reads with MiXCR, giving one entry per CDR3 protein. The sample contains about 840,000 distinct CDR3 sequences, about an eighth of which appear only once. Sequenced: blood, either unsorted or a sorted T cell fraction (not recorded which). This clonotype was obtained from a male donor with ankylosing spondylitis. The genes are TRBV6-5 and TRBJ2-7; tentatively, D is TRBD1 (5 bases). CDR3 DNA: TGTGCCAGCAGTTGGGGAACAGGACGACCCTACGAGCAGTACTTC. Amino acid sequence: CASSWGTGRPYEQYF.